This T cell receptor (beta chain) was recovered during a study of identical twins. The CDR3 runs to 17 residues. Trimming removed 10 bases at V and 3 bases at J, with 24 bases between. The germline V gene encodes CDR1 ENHRY and CDR2 SYGVKD. General study points: Analyses of zero insertions could be partly confounded by invariant MAIT and iNKT cells. Out-of-frame beta chain sequences displayed weaker excess sharing between twins. Insertions were fewer in abundant cord blood beta clonotypes, whereas memory repertoires showed none of this pattern.

Concerning this clonotype: Its specificity is unknown.

Using its own MiXCR run on the 5' RACE reads, TCRdb lists one record per CDR3 protein. Of some 900,000 distinct CDR3 sequences in the sample, more than 9% are singletons; the top ten hold around 1.5%. These data also formed part of another study, on yellow fever vaccine responses in identical twins. From that report: Reportedly, the response of twins' T cells to the vaccine seemed partly convergent, partly personalized.

V usage is TRBV10-3 and J usage is TRBJ2-2; no reliable D call. Specimen: PBMCs. The TCR comes from a woman aged 18-29 years in good health. CDR3 sequence: CATTTDALAAYTGELFF. CDR3 nucleotides: TGTGCCACCACGACGGACGCGTTGGCGGCTTACACCGGGGAGCTGTTTTTT.